This T cell receptor (beta chain) was identified during a study of metastatic and nonmetastatic thyroid tumors. Study-level background: Repertoires were compared across blood and tumor or nodule tissue from malignant and benign thyroid patients. Regarding the study as a whole: As reported, TCR beta diversity in blood and tumor was significantly higher in malignant thyroid tumors than in benign nodules.

Concerning this clone itself: The antigen is unknown.

In the authors' methods: For papillary thyroid cancer, a distant-metastasis classifier was constructed from CDR3 differences observed across clinicopathological groups. TCRdb recomputed clones from the PCR reads via MiXCR. TCRdb, rather than the study authors, made the V and J calls. Seen here are around 19,000 clones, roughly 16% observed once, and the top ten hold over 9.5%. Germline CDR1 reads SNHLY; CDR2 reads FYNNEI. V lost 2 bases, J lost 2 bases, and 4 bases lay in between. The CDR3 covers 12 residues. None of the patients had undergone any treatment ahead of thyroid surgery. This TCR was recovered from a female donor with papillary thyroid cancer or a benign thyroid nodule (not recorded which). Some clones in this sample may be carry-over from other donors' samples. The J gene is TRBJ2-7, the V gene TRBV2; D is unresolved. Specimen: tumor tissue. The CDR3 DNA follows: TGTGCCAGCAGTGAACGGACCTACGAGCAGTACTTC. As protein: CASSERTYEQYF.